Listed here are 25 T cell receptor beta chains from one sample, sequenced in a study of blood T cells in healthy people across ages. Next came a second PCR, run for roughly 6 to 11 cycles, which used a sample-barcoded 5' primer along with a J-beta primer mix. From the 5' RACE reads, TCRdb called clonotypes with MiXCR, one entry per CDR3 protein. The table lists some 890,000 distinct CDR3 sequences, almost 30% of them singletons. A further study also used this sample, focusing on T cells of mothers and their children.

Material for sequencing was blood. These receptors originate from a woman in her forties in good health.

CDR3 bases: TGTGCCAGCAGCCTATACAGGGGGAGTGAAGCTTTCTTT. Amino acid sequence: CASSLYRGSEAFF. The chain uses TRBV3-1 and TRBJ1-1, with 8 positions matching TRBD1. CDR1 is LGHDT and CDR2 is YNNKEL in the germline V gene (reference sequence). Trimming took 4 bases from V and 7 from J; bases not matched to a gene: 5. CDR3 length: 13 residues.

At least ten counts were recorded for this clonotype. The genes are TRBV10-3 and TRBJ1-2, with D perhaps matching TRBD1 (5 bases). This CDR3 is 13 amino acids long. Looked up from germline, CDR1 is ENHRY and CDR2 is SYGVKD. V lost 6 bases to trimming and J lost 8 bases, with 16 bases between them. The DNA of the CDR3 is TGTGCCATCAGAGGAGTGTTAGGGGAAGGCTACACCTTC. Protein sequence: CAIRGVLGEGYTF.

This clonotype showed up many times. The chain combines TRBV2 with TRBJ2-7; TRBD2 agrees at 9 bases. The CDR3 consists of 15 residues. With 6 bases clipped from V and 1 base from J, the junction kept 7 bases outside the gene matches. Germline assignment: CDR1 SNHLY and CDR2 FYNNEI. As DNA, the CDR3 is TGTGCCAGCAGGAGCGGGGGGTTCCAGTCCTACGAGCAGTACTTC. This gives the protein CASRSGGFQSYEQYF.

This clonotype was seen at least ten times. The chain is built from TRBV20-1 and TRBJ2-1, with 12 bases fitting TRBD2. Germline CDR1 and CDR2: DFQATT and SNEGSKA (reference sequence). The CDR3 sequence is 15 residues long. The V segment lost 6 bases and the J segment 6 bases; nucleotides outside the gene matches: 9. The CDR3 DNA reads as TGCAGTGCCCGCCCCACTAGCGGGGGGATCAATGAGCAGTTCTTC. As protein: CSARPTSGGINEQFF.

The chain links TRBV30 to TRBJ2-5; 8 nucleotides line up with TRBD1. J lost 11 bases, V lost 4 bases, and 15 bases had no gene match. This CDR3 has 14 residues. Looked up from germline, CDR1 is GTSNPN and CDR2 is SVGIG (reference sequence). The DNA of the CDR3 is TGTGCCTGGATCGACAGGGGCCGGTCCAATGAGCAGTACTTC. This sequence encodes CAWIDRGRSNEQYF.

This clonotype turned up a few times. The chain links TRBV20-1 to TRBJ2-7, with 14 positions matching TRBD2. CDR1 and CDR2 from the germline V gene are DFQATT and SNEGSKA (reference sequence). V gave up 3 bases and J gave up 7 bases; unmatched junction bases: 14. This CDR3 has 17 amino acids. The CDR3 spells CSARGRLAGGPYNEQYF. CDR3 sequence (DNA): TGCAGTGCTAGGGGGAGACTAGCGGGGGGGCCCTACAATGAGCAGTACTTC.

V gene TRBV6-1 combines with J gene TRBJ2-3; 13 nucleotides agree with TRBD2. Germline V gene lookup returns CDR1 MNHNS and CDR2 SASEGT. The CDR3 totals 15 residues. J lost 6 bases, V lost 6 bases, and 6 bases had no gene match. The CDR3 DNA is TGTGCCAGCAGGACGACTAGCGGGGGGCCGGATACGCAGTATTTT. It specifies CASRTTSGGPDTQYF.

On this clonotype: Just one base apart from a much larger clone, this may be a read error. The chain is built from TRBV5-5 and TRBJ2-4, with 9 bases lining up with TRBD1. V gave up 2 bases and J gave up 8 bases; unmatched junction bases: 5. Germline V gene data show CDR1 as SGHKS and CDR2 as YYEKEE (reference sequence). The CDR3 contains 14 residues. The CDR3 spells CASSFGTGRDIQYF. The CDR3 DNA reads TGTGCCAGCAGCTTTGGGACAGGGCGGGACATTCAGTACTTC.

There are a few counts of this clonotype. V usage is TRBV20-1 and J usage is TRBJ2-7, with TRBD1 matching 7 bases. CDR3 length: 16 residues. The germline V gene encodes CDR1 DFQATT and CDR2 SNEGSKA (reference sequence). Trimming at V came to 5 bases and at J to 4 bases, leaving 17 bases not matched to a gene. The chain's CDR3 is CSAPLSEQGRPYEQYF. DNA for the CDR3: TGCAGTGCTCCCCTAAGCGAACAGGGGCGTCCGTACGAGCAGTACTTC.

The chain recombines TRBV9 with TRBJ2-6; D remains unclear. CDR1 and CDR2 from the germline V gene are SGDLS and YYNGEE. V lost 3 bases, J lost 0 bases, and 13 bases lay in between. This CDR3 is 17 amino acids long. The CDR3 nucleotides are TGTGCCAGCAGCGGGGCAGGCGATCGCTCTGGGGCCAACGTCCTGACTTTC. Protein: CASSGAGDRSGANVLTF.

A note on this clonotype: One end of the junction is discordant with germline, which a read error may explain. The CDR3 DNA reads TGTGCCAGCAAGGGGACTTACACCGAGGAGCTGTTTTTT. This encodes CASKGTYTEELFF. The V and J genes are TRBV2 and TRBJ2-2; weak D call: TRBD2 (6 bases). Germline CDR1 SNHLY, CDR2 FYNNEI. The CDR3 covers 13 residues.

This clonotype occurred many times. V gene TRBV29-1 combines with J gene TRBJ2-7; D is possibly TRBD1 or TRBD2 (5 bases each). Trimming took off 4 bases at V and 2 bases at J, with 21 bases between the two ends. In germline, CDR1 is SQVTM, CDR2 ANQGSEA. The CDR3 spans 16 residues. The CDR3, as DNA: TGCAGCGTTGGAGGGGCCCTAGCACAACAACCCTACGAGCAGTACTTC. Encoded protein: CSVGGALAQQPYEQYF.

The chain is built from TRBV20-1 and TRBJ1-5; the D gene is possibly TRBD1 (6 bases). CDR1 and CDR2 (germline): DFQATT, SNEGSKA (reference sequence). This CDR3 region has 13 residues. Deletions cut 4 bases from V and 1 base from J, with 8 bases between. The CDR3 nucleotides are TGCAGTGCTAATACAGGGAGCAATCAGCCCCAGCATTTT. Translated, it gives CSANTGSNQPQHF.

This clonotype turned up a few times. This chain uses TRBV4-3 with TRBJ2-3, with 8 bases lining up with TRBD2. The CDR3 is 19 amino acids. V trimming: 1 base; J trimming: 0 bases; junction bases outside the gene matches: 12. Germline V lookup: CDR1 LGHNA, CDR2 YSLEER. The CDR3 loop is CASSQAPAGGEPSTDTQYF. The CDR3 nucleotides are TGCGCCAGCAGCCAAGCCCCCGCGGGGGGCGAACCTAGCACAGATACGCAGTATTTT.

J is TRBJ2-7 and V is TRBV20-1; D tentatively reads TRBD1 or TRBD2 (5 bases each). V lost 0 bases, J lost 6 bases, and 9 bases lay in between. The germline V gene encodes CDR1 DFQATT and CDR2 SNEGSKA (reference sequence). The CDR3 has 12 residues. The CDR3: CSARDSGGEQYF. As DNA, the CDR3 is TGCAGTGCTAGAGATTCTGGGGGCGAGCAGTACTTC.

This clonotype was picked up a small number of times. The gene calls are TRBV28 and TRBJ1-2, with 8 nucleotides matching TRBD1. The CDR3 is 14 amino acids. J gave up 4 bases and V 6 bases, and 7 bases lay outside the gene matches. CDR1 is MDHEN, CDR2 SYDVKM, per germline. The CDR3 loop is CASRPGTGRYGYTF. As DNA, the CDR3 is TGTGCCAGCAGACCTGGGACAGGCCGCTATGGCTACACCTTC.

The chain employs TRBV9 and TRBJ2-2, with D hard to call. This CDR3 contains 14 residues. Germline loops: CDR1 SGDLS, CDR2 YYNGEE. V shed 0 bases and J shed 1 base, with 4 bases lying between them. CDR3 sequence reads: CASSVVGNTGELFF. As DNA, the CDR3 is TGTGCCAGCAGCGTAGTCGGGAACACCGGGGAGCTGTTTTTT. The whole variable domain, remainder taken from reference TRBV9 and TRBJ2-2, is DSGVTQTPKHLITATGQRVTLRCSPRSGDLSVYWYQQSLDQGLQFLIQYYNGEERAKGNILERFSAQQFPDLHSELNLSSLELGDSALYFCASSVVGNTGELFFGEGSRLTVL.

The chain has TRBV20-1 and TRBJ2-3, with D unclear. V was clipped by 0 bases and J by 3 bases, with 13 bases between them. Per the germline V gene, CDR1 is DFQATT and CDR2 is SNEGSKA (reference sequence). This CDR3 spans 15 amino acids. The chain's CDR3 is CSARDQRHQTDTQYF. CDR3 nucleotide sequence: TGCAGTGCTAGAGATCAGAGACACCAGACAGATACGCAGTATTTT.

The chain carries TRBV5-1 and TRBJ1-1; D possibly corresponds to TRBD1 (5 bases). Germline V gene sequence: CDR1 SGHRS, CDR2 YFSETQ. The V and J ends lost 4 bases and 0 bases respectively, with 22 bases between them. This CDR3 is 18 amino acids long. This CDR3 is CASSTAPGLPGVNTEAFF. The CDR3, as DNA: TGCGCCAGCAGCACGGCGCCAGGCCTCCCGGGGGTGAACACTGAAGCTTTCTTT.

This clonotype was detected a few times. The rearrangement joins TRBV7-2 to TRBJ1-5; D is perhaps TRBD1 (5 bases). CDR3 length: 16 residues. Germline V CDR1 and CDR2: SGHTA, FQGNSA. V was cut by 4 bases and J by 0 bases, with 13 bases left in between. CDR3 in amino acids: CASSSGGGFSNQPQHF. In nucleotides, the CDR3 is TGTGCCAGCAGCTCCGGTGGGGGTTTTAGCAATCAGCCCCAGCATTTT.

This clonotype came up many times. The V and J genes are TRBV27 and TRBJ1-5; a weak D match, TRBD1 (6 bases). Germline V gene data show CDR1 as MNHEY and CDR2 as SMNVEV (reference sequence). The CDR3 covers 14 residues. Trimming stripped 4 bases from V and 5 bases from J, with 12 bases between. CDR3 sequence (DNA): TGTGCCAGCAGTTCTTTGGGGACACATCAGCCCCAGCATTTT. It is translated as CASSSLGTHQPQHF.

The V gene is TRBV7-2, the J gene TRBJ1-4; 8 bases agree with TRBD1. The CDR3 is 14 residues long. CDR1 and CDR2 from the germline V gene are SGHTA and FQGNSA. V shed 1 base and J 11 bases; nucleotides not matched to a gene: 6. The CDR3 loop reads CASSLGQGFRKLFF. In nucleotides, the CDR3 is TGTGCCAGCAGCTTAGGACAGGGGTTCCGGAAACTGTTTTTT. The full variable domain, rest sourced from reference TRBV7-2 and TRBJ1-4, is GAGVSQSPSNKVTEKGKDVELRCDPISGHTALYWYRQSLGQGLEFLIYFQGNSAPDKSGLPSDRFSAERTGGSVSTLTIQRTQQEDSAVYLCASSLGQGFRKLFFGSGTQLSVL.

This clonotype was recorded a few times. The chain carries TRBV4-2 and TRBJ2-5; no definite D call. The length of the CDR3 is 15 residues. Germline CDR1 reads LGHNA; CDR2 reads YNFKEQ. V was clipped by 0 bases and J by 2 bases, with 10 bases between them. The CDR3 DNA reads TGTGCCAGCAGCCAAGATGGCCAGGCTCAAGAGACCCAGTACTTC. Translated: CASSQDGQAQETQYF.

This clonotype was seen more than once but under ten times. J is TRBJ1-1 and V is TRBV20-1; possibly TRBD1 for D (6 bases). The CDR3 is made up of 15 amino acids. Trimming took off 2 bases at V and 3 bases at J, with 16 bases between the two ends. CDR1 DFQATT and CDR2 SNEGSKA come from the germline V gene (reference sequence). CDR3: CSARPTQGRDTEAFF. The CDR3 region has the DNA TGCAGTGCTAGACCAACACAGGGACGGGACACTGAAGCTTTCTTT.

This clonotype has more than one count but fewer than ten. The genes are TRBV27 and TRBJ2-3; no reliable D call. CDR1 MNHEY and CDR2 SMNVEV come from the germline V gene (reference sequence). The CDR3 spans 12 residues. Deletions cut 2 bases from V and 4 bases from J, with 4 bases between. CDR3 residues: CASSLHPDTQYF. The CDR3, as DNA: TGTGCCAGCAGTTTACATCCAGATACGCAGTATTTT.